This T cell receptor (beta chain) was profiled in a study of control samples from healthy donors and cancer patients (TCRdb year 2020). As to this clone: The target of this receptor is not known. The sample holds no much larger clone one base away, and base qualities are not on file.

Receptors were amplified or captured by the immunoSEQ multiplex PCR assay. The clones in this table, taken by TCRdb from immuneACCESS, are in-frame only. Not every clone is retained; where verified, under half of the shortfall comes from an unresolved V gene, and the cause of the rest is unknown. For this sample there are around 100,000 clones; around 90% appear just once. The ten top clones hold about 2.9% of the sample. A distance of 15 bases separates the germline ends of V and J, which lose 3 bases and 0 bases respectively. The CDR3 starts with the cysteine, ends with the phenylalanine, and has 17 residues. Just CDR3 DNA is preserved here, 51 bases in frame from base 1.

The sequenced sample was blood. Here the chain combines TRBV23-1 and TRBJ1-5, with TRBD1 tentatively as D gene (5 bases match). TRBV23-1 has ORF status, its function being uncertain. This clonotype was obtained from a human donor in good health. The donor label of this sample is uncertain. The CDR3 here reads CASSHLYRLSSNQPQHF. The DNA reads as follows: TGCGCCAGCAGTCACCTTTACAGGTTGTCTAGCAATCAGCCCCAGCATTTT.